The entry below gives a single T cell receptor (beta chain) sequence along with its context. This clone was observed a few times. Its recognized antigen is unknown. There are no base qualities to consult, and no much larger clone falls within one base. The entry originates in a study of beta chain features in type 1 diabetes (dated by TCRdb to the late 2010s). Regarding the research as a whole: Patients and healthy donors did not differ in mean age, gender distribution, total cell number or subset yield. A total of roughly 100 million sorted cells were examined across all samples, and RNA yield correlated strongly with the number of cells per subset. The study compared the TCRB repertoires of sorted circulating CD4+ T cell subsets in recently diagnosed type 1 diabetes patients with those in matched healthy donors. Regulatory and stem cell-like memory subsets were obtained from only 8 patients and about eight healthy donors, while naive and central memory subsets were obtained from all 30 or so donors. Results and caveats for the whole study, not just this receptor: Sequencing cDNA rather than genomic DNA could over-represent highly expressing activated cells, although activation and CD3 levels did not differ between groups. HLA sub-analyses involved small numbers of individuals, so any influence of HLA type on TCRB rearrangement remained unresolved. A moderate but significant shortening of TCRB CDR3 length was observed in type 1 diabetes patients in all four CD4+ subsets. Patients with type 1 diabetes made fewer insertions and deleted more nucleotides at VDJ recombination sites, implying thymic rearrangement abnormalities. Naive, central memory and regulatory TCRB repertoires appeared to be more alike among patients than among healthy donors. Shorter templates might have been favored by PCR, but patient and control samples were amplified and corrected together, so both groups would have been affected equally by any skew.

All of the isolated RNA was reverse transcribed with the High Capacity cDNA Reverse Transcription Kit, so expressed TCRB transcripts were sequenced. Deep immunoSEQ sequencing was applied to naive, central memory and regulatory T cell samples, giving an average of approximately 3.8 million total reads per sample. Sorted cells were lysed in RLT buffer and RNA was extracted with DNase-treated RNeasy Micro or Mini kits, depending on cell number. Each cell subset was processed separately to prevent cross-contamination, with patient and healthy donor samples processed together. Using the immunoSEQ multiplex PCR, TCRB sequences were amplified from cDNA into 87-bp fragments spanning the CDR3 region. Sequencing of the amplicons was performed on the Illumina HiSeq platform. Per the original workflow: PCR bias was computationally corrected using synthetic template baselines, reads within Hamming distance 2 were collapsed, and singletons that could not be merged were discarded. By aligning reads against IMGT, V, D and J genes, CDR3 length, and insertions or deletions at six rearrangement sites were assigned. Clonotype counts were normalized to sorted cell number within each subset before computing true diversity and Gini coefficients with the tcR R package. The overlap coefficient, calculated on TCRB nucleotide sequences, was used to measure repertoire sharing. TCRdb carries this immuneACCESS record with in-frame sequences only. Its versions omit some clonotypes, under half of them owing to an unresolved V gene in the studies checked, with the rest unexplained. V, J and clone size are taken as reported in that table, and D and trimming were inferred from the DNA itself. For this sample there are 250,000 to 300,000 clones; about 8% appear just once. The ten biggest clones cover more than 1% of the sample.

The CDR3 starts with the cysteine, ends with the phenylalanine, and has 15 residues. Just the 45-base CDR3 DNA is kept, in frame starting at base 1. CDR1 and CDR2 are drawn from the germline V gene: SGHTA, FQGTGA. V and J lose 0 bases and 1 base, and a span of 9 bases separates them. From each donor, a single peripheral blood sample of 100 to 150 mL on average was drawn into heparinised tubes. Naive, central memory, regulatory and stem cell-like memory CD4+ T cells were sorted on a BD FACSAria II using a panel including CD45RO, CCR7, CD25, CD127, CD95 and CD27. All sorted populations exceeded 95% purity. PBMCs were isolated right away by Lymphoprep density gradient centrifugation and were stained directly, without culture. So that batch effects would be minimized, each experiment stained and sorted samples in pairs, pairing one healthy donor with one patient.

Material for sequencing was central memory CD4+ T cells from blood. This receptor was obtained from a woman aged 18-29 years in good health. The receptor chain draws on TRBV7-3 and TRBJ1-1, with TRBD1 perhaps the D gene, on 5 matching bases. CDR3 reads: CASSLTAGQNTEAFF. The bases read TGTGCCAGCAGCTTAACGGCGGGGCAGAACACTGAAGCTTTCTTT.